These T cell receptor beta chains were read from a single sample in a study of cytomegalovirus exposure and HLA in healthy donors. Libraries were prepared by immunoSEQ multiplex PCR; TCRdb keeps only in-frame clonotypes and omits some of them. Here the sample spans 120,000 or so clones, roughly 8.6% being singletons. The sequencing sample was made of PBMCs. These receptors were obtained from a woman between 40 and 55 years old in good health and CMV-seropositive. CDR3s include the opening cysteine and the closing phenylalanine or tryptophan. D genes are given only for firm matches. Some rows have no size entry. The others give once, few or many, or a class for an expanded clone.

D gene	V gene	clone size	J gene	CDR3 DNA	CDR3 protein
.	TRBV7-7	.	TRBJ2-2	TGTGCCAGCAGCCGAGGAAGTAACACCGGGGAGCTGTTTTTT	CASSRGSNTGELFF
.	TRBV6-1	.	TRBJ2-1	TGTGCCAGCAGAGGAGGGGATAACTACAATGAGCAGTTCTTC	CASRGGDNYNEQFF
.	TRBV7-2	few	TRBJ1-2	TGTGCCAGCAGCTTGGGCCTGAACTATGGCTACACCTTC	CASSLGLNYGYTF
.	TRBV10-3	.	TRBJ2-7	TGTGCCATCAGTGATAATTCCAGGGGCTACGAGCAGTACTTC	CAISDNSRGYEQYF
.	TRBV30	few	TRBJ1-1	TGTGCCTGGGGTACGAGGAGGGTGAACACTGAAGCTTTCTTT	CAWGTRRVNTEAFF
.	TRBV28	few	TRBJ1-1	TGTGCCAGCAGTTTGGGCAGGACTGAAGCTTTCTTT	CASSLGRTEAFF
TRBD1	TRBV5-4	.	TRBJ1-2	TGTGCCAGCAGCCCCCCGAGTAGGGGGCAAGTGGGATATGGCTACACCTTC	CASSPPSRGQVGYGYTF
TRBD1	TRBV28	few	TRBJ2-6	TGTGCCAGCAGCCCAACCTTCAGATACCGGGACAGGGGAGGTGGGGCCAACGTCCTGACTTTC	CASSPTFRYRDRGGGANVLTF
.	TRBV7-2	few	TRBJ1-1	TGTGCCAGCAGCTTAGTGGGACACAACACTGAAGCTTTCTTT	CASSLVGHNTEAFF
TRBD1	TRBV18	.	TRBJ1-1	TGTGCCAGCTCACCGGGACAGGGCACTGAAGCTTTCTTT	CASSPGQGTEAFF
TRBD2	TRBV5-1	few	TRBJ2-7	TGCGCCAGCAGCTTGGAAAGCGGGGGGGCCCAGGGCTACGAGCAGTACTTC	CASSLESGGAQGYEQYF
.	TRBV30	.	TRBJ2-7	TGTGCCTGGAGCAGAGGAATATACGAGCAGTACTTC	CAWSRGIYEQYF
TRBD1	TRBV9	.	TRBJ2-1	TGTGCCAGCACCGGACAGGGCTCTTACAATGAGCAGTTCTTC	CASTGQGSYNEQFF
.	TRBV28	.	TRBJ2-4	TGTGCCAGCAGTTCGGGCGGGTGGGGCATTCAGTACTTC	CASSSGGWGIQYF
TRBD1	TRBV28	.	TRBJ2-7	TGTGCCAGCAGTCTAACAGGGGATTCGCCCTACGAGCAGTACTTC	CASSLTGDSPYEQYF
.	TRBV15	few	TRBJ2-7	TGTGCCACCAGCAGAGATGTAGCTTTCGAGCAGTACTTC	CATSRDVAFEQYF
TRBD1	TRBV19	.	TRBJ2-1	TGTGCCAGTAGGGCGGACAGGCGGAACAATGAGCAGTTCTTC	CASRADRRNNEQFF
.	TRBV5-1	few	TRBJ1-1	TGCGCCAGCAGCTTCCAGGGGAACACTGAAGCTTTCTTT	CASSFQGNTEAFF
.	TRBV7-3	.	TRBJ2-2	TGTGCCAGCAGCTTCTCCGGGACCGGGGAGCTGTTTTTT	CASSFSGTGELFF
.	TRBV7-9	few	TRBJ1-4	TGTGCCAGCAGCTTCCGGACACCAACTAATGAAAAACTGTTTTTT	CASSFRTPTNEKLFF
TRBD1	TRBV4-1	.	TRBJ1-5	TGCGCCAGCAGCCAAGGTGGGACAGGGACCAATCAGCCCCAGCATTTT	CASSQGGTGTNQPQHF
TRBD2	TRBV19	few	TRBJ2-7	TGTGCCAGTAGTACGACTAGCGGGGGGACCTACGAGCAGTACTTC	CASSTTSGGTYEQYF